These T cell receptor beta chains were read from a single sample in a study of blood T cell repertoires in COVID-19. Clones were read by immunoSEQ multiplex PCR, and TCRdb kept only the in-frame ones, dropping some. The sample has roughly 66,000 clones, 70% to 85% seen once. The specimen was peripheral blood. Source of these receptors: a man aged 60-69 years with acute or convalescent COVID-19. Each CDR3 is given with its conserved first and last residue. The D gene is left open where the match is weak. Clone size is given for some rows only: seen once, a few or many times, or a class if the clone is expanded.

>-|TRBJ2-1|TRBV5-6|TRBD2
TGTGCCAGCAGCCGTTCCGTAAAAGCGGGACCCTACAATGAGCAGTTCTTC
CASSRSVKAGPYNEQFF
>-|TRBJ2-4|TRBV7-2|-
TGTGCCAGCAGTACTCCTTCTATGGCCAAAAACATTCAGTACTTC
CASSTPSMAKNIQYF
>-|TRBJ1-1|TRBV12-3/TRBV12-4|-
TGTGCCAGCAGCATGGGGGGGCCAACTGAAGCTTTCTTT
CASSMGGPTEAFF
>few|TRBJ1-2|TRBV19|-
TGTGCCAGTAGTAGAGGGGGGGTTGGAAACTATGGCTACACCTTC
CASSRGGVGNYGYTF
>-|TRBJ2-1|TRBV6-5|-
TGTGCCAGCAGTTACTCTGGGACAACCGACAATGAGCAGTTCTTC
CASSYSGTTDNEQFF
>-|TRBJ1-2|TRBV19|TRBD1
TGTGCCAGTAGTATCACAGGGGCAAGCTATGGCTACACCTTC
CASSITGASYGYTF
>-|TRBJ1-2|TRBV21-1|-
TGTGCCAGCAGCAAAGCGCTAGCCAGCCACTATGGCTACACCTTC
CASSKALASHYGYTF
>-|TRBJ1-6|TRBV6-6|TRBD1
TGTGCCAGCAGCCGAACGATCGGGACAGCCTCTTATAATTCACCCCTCCACTTT
CASSRTIGTASYNSPLHF
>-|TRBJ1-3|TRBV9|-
TGTGCCAGCAGCGTAGGAGGAACTGGAAACACCATATATTTT
CASSVGGTGNTIYF
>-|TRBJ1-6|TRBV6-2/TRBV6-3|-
TGTGCCAGCAGTTACCCGGGGGATAATTCACCCCTCCACTTT
CASSYPGDNSPLHF
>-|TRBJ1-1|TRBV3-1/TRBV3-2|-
TGTGCCAGCAGCCTGAAACCTGGGGGGTCAACTGAAGCTTTCTTT
CASSLKPGGSTEAFF
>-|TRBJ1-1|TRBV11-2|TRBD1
TGTGCCAGCAGCCCGGACAGGGGAGCTACTGAAGCTTTCTTT
CASSPDRGATEAFF
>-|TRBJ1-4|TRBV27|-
TGTGCCAGCAGTTTCCGCGTCCCTACGGAAAAACTGTTTTTT
CASSFRVPTEKLFF
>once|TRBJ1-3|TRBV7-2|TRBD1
TGTGCCAGCAGCCACTACCCGTTGGGACAGGTAGTATCCGGAAACACCATATATTTT
CASSHYPLGQVVSGNTIYF
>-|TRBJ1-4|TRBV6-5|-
TGTGCCAGCAAGGATACCGACAGACTTAATGAAAAACTGTTTTTT
CASKDTDRLNEKLFF
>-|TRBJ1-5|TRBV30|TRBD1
TGTGCCTGGAGTGGTGGCAGGGGGGATCAGCCCCAGCATTTT
CAWSGGRGDQPQHF
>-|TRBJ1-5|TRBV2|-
TGTGCCAGCAGTACTTACTATAGCAATCAGCCCCAGCATTTT
CASSTYYSNQPQHF
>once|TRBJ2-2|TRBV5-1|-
TGCGCCAGCAGCTTGGGTCAGTACACCGGGGAGCTGTTTTTT
CASSLGQYTGELFF
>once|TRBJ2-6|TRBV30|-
TGTGCCTGGAGTGTACTCCGAGGGGCCAACGTCCTGACTTTC
CAWSVLRGANVLTF
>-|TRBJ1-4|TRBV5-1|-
TGCGCCAGCAGCAGCGGACGTACAACTAATGAAAAACTGTTTTTT
CASSSGRTTNEKLFF
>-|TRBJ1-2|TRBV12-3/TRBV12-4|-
TGTGCCAGCAGTTTAACGTACAGGGATGGCTACACCTTC
CASSLTYRDGYTF
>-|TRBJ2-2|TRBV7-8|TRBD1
TGTGCCAGCAGCAGCCGGGACAGGGATAGGACCGGGGAGCTGTTTTTT
CASSSRDRDRTGELFF
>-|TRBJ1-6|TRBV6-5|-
TGTGCCAGCTCACGCACCGTCCCTGAGAATTCACCCCTCCACTTT
CASSRTVPENSPLHF
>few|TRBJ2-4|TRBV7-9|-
TGTGCCAGCAGCATCTCGGGCATTCAGTACTTC
CASSISGIQYF
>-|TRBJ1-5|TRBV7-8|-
TGTGCCACCACAACTCATGCGGGGAATCAGCCCCAGCATTTT
CATTTHAGNQPQHF
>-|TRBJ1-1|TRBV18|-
TGTGCCAGCTCAGCACTCAGGGGCGCGAACACTGAAGCTTTCTTT
CASSALRGANTEAFF
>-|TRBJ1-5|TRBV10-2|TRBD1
TGCGCCAGCAGTGATAAGCAGACAGGGGGTAGCAATCAGCCCCAGCATTTT
CASSDKQTGGSNQPQHF
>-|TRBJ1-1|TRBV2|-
TGTGCCAGCAGTTTGAGTCGACTCAACAGGGCAGCTTTCTTT
CASSLSRLNRAAFF
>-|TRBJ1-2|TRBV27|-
TGTGCCAGCAGTTTACAGGGCTCGGCAGGTGGCTACACCTTC
CASSLQGSAGGYTF
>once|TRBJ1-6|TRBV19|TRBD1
TGTGCCAGTACCGACAGGGAAAATTCACCCCTCCACTTT
CASTDRENSPLHF
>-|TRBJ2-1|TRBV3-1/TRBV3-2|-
TGTGCCAGCAGCCCCTTTGGGGGGGCTTCAAGTGAGCAGTTCTTC
CASSPFGGASSEQFF
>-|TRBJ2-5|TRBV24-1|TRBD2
TGTGCCACCAGTGATTTGAGTAGCGGGGGCCAAGAGACCCAGTACTTC
CATSDLSSGGQETQYF
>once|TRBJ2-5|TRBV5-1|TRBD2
TGCGCCAGCAGCTTGGAACGTGGGACTAGCGGGGAGACCCAGTACTTC
CASSLERGTSGETQYF
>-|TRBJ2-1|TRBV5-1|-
TGCGCCAGCAGCTTGCGGCAGGGGTTGAATGAGCAGTTCTTC
CASSLRQGLNEQFF
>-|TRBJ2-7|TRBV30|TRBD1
TGTGCCTGGAGGGGGACAGGGGCCCATCTCGGGCAGTACTTC
CAWRGTGAHLGQYF
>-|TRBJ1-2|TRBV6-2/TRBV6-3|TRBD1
TGTGCCAGCAGTCCGACAGGGGTTTATGGCTACACCTTC
CASSPTGVYGYTF
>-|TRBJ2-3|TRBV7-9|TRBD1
TGTGCCAGCAGCCTCCAACGGACAGGGGAACCAGATACGCAGTATTTT
CASSLQRTGEPDTQYF
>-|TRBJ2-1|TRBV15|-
TGTGCCACCAGCACCAACAATGAGCAGTTCTTC
CATSTNNEQFF
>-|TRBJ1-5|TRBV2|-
TGTGCCAGCAGTGAACGGCAGGGGTCCAATCAGCCCCAGCATTTT
CASSERQGSNQPQHF
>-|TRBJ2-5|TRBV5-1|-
TGCGCCAGCAGCTTGGAGGGGCTGAGCCAAGAGACCCAGTACTTC
CASSLEGLSQETQYF
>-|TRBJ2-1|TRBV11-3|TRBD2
TGTGCCAGCAGCTTAGGGCAGCGGGGGGGCGCATACAATGAGCAGTTCTTC
CASSLGQRGGAYNEQFF
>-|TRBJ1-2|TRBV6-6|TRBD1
TGTGCCAGCAGTTGGGACAGGGAATATGGCTACACCTTC
CASSWDREYGYTF
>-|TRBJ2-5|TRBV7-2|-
TGTGCCAGCAGCTTAGATGGACACCACACGGAGACCCAGTACTTC
CASSLDGHHTETQYF
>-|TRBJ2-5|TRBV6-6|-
TGTGCCAGCAGTATATTTGGTGGCAATCGAGAGACCCAGTACTTC
CASSIFGGNRETQYF
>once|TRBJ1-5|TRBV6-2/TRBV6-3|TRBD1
TGTGCCAGCAGCCGTCTCCGGACAGGGCCTTGGGAGCCCCAGCATTTT
CASSRLRTGPWEPQHF
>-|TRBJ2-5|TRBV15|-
TGTGCCACCAGCGTTATACAGAGACAAGAGACCCAGTACTTC
CATSVIQRQETQYF
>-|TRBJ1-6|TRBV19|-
TGTGCCAGTAGTATGGGCAGGGGATTTTATAATTCACCCCTCCACTTT
CASSMGRGFYNSPLHF
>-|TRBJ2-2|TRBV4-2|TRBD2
TGTGCCAGCAGCCAAGTTGGGGGGGTCACCGGGGAGCTGTTTTTT
CASSQVGGVTGELFF
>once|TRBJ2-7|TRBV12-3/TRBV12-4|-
TGTGCCAGCCGCGGGACGACAAGCTACGAGCAGTACTTC
CASRGTTSYEQYF
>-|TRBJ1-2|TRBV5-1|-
TGCGCCAGCAGCCCACAAGGGGATTCCTATGGCTACACCTTC
CASSPQGDSYGYTF
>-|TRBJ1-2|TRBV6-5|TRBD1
TGTGCCAGCAGCCGGGGACAGAACTCCTATGGCTACACCTTC
CASSRGQNSYGYTF
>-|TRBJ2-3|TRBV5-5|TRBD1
TGTGCCAGCAGCCCAAGGGACAGGCCCACAGATACGCAGTATTTT
CASSPRDRPTDTQYF
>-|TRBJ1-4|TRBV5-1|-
TGCGCCAGCAGTTACGGGACTTTGGACGAAAAACTGTTTTTT
CASSYGTLDEKLFF
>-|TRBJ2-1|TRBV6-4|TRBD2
TGTGCCAGCAGTGCTAGCGGGGGAGGCTACAATGAGCAGTTCTTC
CASSASGGGYNEQFF
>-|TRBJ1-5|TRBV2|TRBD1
TGTGCCAGCAGTCGACAGGGGAATAGCAATCAGCCCCAGCATTTT
CASSRQGNSNQPQHF